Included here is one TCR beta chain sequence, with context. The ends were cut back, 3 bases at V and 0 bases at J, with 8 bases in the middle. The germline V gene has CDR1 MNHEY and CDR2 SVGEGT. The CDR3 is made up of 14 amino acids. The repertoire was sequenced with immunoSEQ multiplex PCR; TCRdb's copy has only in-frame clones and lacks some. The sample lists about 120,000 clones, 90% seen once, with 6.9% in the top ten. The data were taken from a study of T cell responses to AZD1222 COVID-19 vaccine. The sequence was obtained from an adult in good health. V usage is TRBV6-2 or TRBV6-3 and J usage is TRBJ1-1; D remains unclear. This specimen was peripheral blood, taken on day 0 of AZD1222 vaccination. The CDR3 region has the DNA TGTGCCAGCAGTTATTCGGCTGTGAACACTGAAGCTTTCTTT. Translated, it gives CASSYSAVNTEAFF.